A selection of T cell receptor beta chains follows, all from one sample in a study of beta chain features in type 1 diabetes. Libraries were prepared by immunoSEQ multiplex PCR; TCRdb keeps only in-frame clonotypes and omits some of them. Seen here are about half a million clones, roughly 30% observed once, and the top ten hold roughly 0.06%. Sequencing used naive CD4+ T cells from blood. Every receptor here comes from a man between 18 and 29 years old in good health. Each CDR3 is given with its conserved first and last residue. A D gene is named only where the DNA matches it firmly. Clone size is shown for a subset of rows, as once, few, many or a class of expanded clone.

D	V	size	J	DNA	CDR3
TRBD2	TRBV15	few	TRBJ2-5	TGTGCCACCAGCAGACAGGTTTTCACTAGCGGTCAAGAGACCCAGTACTTC	CATSRQVFTSGQETQYF
NA	TRBV5-1	NA	TRBJ2-3	TGCGCCAGCAGCTTGGGGCATGGGACAGATACGCAGTATTTT	CASSLGHGTDTQYF
NA	TRBV13	NA	TRBJ2-1	TGTGCCAGCAGCTTTAGCGGAGGGTACAATGAGCAGTTCTTC	CASSFSGGYNEQFF
TRBD1	TRBV5-1	NA	TRBJ2-7	TGCGCCAGCAGCTGGGGACAGGGAGGCGAGCAGTACTTC	CASSWGQGGEQYF
NA	TRBV19	NA	TRBJ1-4	TGTGCCAGTAGTACCTACGGGACGGATGAAAAACTGTTTTTT	CASSTYGTDEKLFF
NA	TRBV7-9	NA	TRBJ1-4	TGTGCCAGCAGCCTGACGGGAAGGGAACTGTTTTTT	CASSLTGRELFF
NA	TRBV7-2	NA	TRBJ2-7	TGTGCCAGCAGCTTCATCGACAGTACCTACGAGCAGTACTTC	CASSFIDSTYEQYF
NA	TRBV4-1	few	TRBJ2-7	TGCGCCAGCAGCCAAGACGCCGTCAGTTCCTACGAGCAGTACTTC	CASSQDAVSSYEQYF
TRBD1	TRBV4-2	NA	TRBJ2-1	TGTGCCAGCAGCCAGTGGGACAGGGACTACAATGAGCAGTTCTTC	CASSQWDRDYNEQFF
NA	TRBV29-1	few	TRBJ2-3	TGCAGCGTTGTACCTAGGCGGATGGACACAGATACGCAGTATTTT	CSVVPRRMDTDTQYF
NA	TRBV6-5	NA	TRBJ2-7	TGTGCCAGCAGCCTTAACTACGAGCAGTACTTC	CASSLNYEQYF
TRBD1	TRBV14	once	TRBJ2-7	TGTGCCAGCAGCGCTCCCGGGACAGGGAGACGGCAGTACTTC	CASSAPGTGRRQYF
NA	TRBV6-6	NA	TRBJ1-2	TGTGCCAGCAGCCCAGGCCCCTCGGGCTACACCTTC	CASSPGPSGYTF
TRBD1	TRBV9	few	TRBJ1-1	TGTGCCAGCAGCGGATGGGACAGGCAGAACACTGAAGCTTTCTTT	CASSGWDRQNTEAFF
NA	TRBV2	NA	TRBJ2-5	TGTGCCAGCAGTGAGAAAGAGACCCAGTACTTC	CASSEKETQYF
TRBD1	TRBV4-2	few	TRBJ2-7	TGTGCCAGCAGCCATGTCGGACAGGCCTACGAGCAGTACTTC	CASSHVGQAYEQYF
TRBD1	TRBV10-3	NA	TRBJ1-2	TGTGCCATCACCCATTCGGACAGGGAGAGCTACACCTTC	CAITHSDRESYTF
TRBD1	TRBV9	NA	TRBJ2-3	TGTGCCAGCAGCCGGGACAGGACCACAGATACGCAGTATTTT	CASSRDRTTDTQYF
TRBD1	TRBV29-1	NA	TRBJ2-6	TGCAGCGTTGAAGAGGCCGGGACAGGGACCTCTGGGGCCAACGTCCTGACTTTC	CSVEEAGTGTSGANVLTF
NA	TRBV20-1	NA	TRBJ2-1	TGCAGTGCCGCAAACAATGAGCAGTTCTTC	CSAANNEQFF
NA	TRBV15	once	TRBJ2-2	TGTGCCACCAGCAGCCAGACAGCATCCGGGGAGCTGTTTTTT	CATSSQTASGELFF
TRBD2	TRBV9	NA	TRBJ2-3	TGTGCCAGCAGCGTAGTAGCGGGCGACACAGATACGCAGTATTTT	CASSVVAGDTDTQYF
NA	TRBV27	NA	TRBJ2-1	TGTGCCAGCAGGAGTCCCTCCTACAATGAGCAGTTCTTC	CASRSPSYNEQFF
NA	TRBV5-1	NA	TRBJ2-6	TGCGCCAGCGTCCACGGAGGGTCTGGGGCCAACGTCCTGACTTTC	CASVHGGSGANVLTF
NA	TRBV1	few	TRBJ1-2	TGCACCAGCAGCCAGGGGGACAGGAACTATGGCTACACCTTC	CTSSQGDRNYGYTF
NA	TRBV7-2	NA	TRBJ2-1	TGTGCCAGCAGCTTACAGGGGGGTCCGGATGAGCAGTTCTTC	CASSLQGGPDEQFF
NA	TRBV30	NA	TRBJ1-4	TGTGCCTGCTCGACAGAGGATGGGGAAAAACTGTTTTTT	CACSTEDGEKLFF
NA	TRBV30	few	TRBJ2-1	TGTGCCTGGACCGGTCCCTCCTACAATGAGCAGTTCTTC	CAWTGPSYNEQFF
NA	TRBV4-3	NA	TRBJ1-2	TGCGCCAGCAGCCAAGGACAGTCCTATGGCTACACCTTC	CASSQGQSYGYTF
NA	TRBV5-1	NA	TRBJ2-5	TGCGCCAGCAGCCTTCGCCTGGGGACCCAGGAGACCCAGTACTTC	CASSLRLGTQETQYF
NA	TRBV9	NA	TRBJ2-5	TGTGCCAGCAGCGTAGGCCAGGAAGAGACCCAGTACTTC	CASSVGQEETQYF
TRBD1	TRBV11-2	few	TRBJ2-7	TGTGCCAGCAGTAAGACAGGGGCAGGCTACGAGCAGTACTTC	CASSKTGAGYEQYF
TRBD1	TRBV5-1	NA	TRBJ2-7	TGCGCCAGCAGCGTGGGACAGGGTCACGAGCAGTACTTC	CASSVGQGHEQYF
NA	TRBV11-2	once	TRBJ2-7	TGTGCCAGCAGCAGACAACGTTACGAGCAGTACTTC	CASSRQRYEQYF
NA	TRBV29-1	NA	TRBJ1-2	TGCAGCGCAGTTCAGAGATCTAACTATGGCTACACCTTC	CSAVQRSNYGYTF
TRBD2	TRBV2	NA	TRBJ2-3	TGTGCCAGCAGTCAACTAGCGGGAGGTCGGGATACGCAGTATTTT	CASSQLAGGRDTQYF
NA	TRBV23-1	NA	TRBJ2-7	TGCGCCAGCAGTCAAGCCCCCTTGGGGGAAGCCTACGAGCAGTACTTC	CASSQAPLGEAYEQYF
NA	TRBV30	few	TRBJ2-3	TGTGCCTGGGGACAGAAGGGAGCAGATACGCAGTATTTT	CAWGQKGADTQYF
NA	TRBV7-2	NA	TRBJ2-5	TGTGCCAGCAGCTTAGCTCACCGCGGAGGCCAAGAGACCCAGTACTTC	CASSLAHRGGQETQYF
NA	TRBV9	NA	TRBJ2-4	TGTGCCAGCAGCGTATCCTACGGGCGGGGCATTCAGTACTTC	CASSVSYGRGIQYF
TRBD2	TRBV7-6	NA	TRBJ2-7	TGTGCCAGCAGCTTGGGACTAGCGGCCTACGAGCAGTACTTC	CASSLGLAAYEQYF
TRBD2	TRBV7-2	few	TRBJ2-3	TGTGCCAGCAGCACGGCGCGACTAGCGGTACAGTATTTT	CASSTARLAVQYF
TRBD1	TRBV30	NA	TRBJ2-7	TGTGCCTGGACGATCCCCGGGACAGGGGCCTACTACGAGCAGTACTTC	CAWTIPGTGAYYEQYF
NA	TRBV11-3	few	TRBJ2-5	TGTGCCAGCAGCTTAGGGTGGGGGCAAGAGACCCAGTACTTC	CASSLGWGQETQYF
NA	TRBV28	few	TRBJ2-2	TGTGCCAGCTCTTTGGGGGCGACGAACACCGGGGAGCTGTTTTTT	CASSLGATNTGELFF
TRBD2	TRBV2	NA	TRBJ2-7	TGTGCCAGCAGGAGGACTAGCATGGCCTACGAGCAGTACTTC	CASRRTSMAYEQYF
TRBD1	TRBV7-3	NA	TRBJ2-7	TGTGCCAGCAGCCCTCAGGGGGCCTCCTACGAGCAGTACTTC	CASSPQGASYEQYF